Detailed here is one T cell receptor (beta chain). Its antigen remains unknown. This specimen comes from a study of graft-versus-host responses after intestinal transplantation. Using immunoSEQ multiplex PCR, the repertoire was profiled, and TCRdb retains in-frame clones only, with some absent. The sample lists 93,000 or so clones, 93% occurring once. Findings and limits, study-wide: Some GvH clones appeared in ileal mucosa or blood before recipient bone marrow. Allograft graft-versus-host to host-versus-graft clonal ratios ran high in patients with graft-donor T cell macrochimerism.

Trimming removed 1 base from V and 5 bases from J, with 9 bases in between. The CDR3 spans 14 residues. Germline lookup yields CDR1 MGHRA and CDR2 YSYEKL. This clonotype was obtained from a human donor who received an intestinal transplant. The chain recombines TRBV4-1 with TRBJ2-1; D is possibly TRBD2 (6 bases). The specimen comprised unstimulated CD8+ T cells sorted from spleen or lymph node cells, sampled before intestinal transplant. The CDR3 here is CASSQVGEDNEQFF. Here the CDR3 DNA reads TGCGCCAGCAGCCAAGTGGGGGAGGACAATGAGCAGTTCTTC.